This TCR beta chain originates from a study of STAT5B mutations in CD4+ large granular lymphocyte leukemia (dated by TCRdb to between 2021 and 2023). With respect to the entire study: Among the healthy controls, the CDR3 'QG' motif was associated with a particular HLA allele. Flow cytometry on FACSCanto II or FACSVerse confirmed that purified fractions exceeded 95% purity among lymphocytes. The study compared the TCRbeta repertoires of patients with CD4+ T-cell large granular lymphocyte leukemia against the TCRbeta repertoires of healthy blood donors. Study-wide findings and limitations: Each patient's main leukemic clonotypes were private, but approximately 25% of these clonotypes showed up at low frequency in the non-leukemic repertoires of other patients. Enrichment of TRBV06-family usage was observed among the top patient clones (8/27) relative to healthy controls (2/35). The data were not HLA-matched, and the relatively small sample size could explain the higher clonality seen in CD4+ compared with CD8+ T-LGLL. Greater clonality appeared to be present in CD4-sorted patient repertoires than in healthy CD4+ repertoires, and the difference was retained after the putative leukemic clones were removed.

The healthy control group was made up of 30 to 45 blood donors, and the Finnish Red Cross blood service supplied their buffy coats. All TCR-sequenced material derived from peripheral blood: patient blood samples and healthy donor buffy coats. Ficoll-Hypaque gradient centrifugation was used to isolate peripheral blood mononuclear cells. Magnetic purification was used to isolate CD4+ cells from the buffy coats of the healthy controls. Genomic DNA was extracted using the Gentra Puregene Cell and Tissue kit, and a Qubit 2.0 fluorometer was used to quantify it. On this clone itself: The antigen it recognizes is unknown. Qualities for individual bases were not recorded, and no much larger clone is one base off.

Its CDR3 holds 14 amino acids, cysteine through phenylalanine. Only the CDR3 DNA stays, 42 bases, in frame from base 1. V is trimmed back by 3 bases and J by 8 bases, and the junction contains 3 bases that no gene match accounts for. CDR1 and CDR2 are read off the germline V gene (reference sequence) as LNHNV and YYDKDF. TCRbeta rearrangements were sequenced from genomic DNA using the immunoSEQ assay at survey resolution. Concerning the study's data processing: In the TCR sequencing data, the lowest productive clonotype frequency that could be detected was 2.59 x 10-5. Analyses included only productive TCRbeta rearrangements, meaning complete and in-frame sequences. Simpson clonality, calculated in the immunoSEQ Analyzer version 3.0, was used as the measure of sample clonality. Based on frequency, clones were grouped as very rare, small, medium, large (1-20%) or hyperexpanded (>20%). Generation probabilities were estimated with OLGA 1.2.3, V-gene circos plots were made with VDJtools, specificities were searched in VDJdb, and CDR3 motifs were identified with GLIPH. TCRdb stores this immuneACCESS table with in-frame sequences only. Part of the clones is absent; in the studies checked, under half of the shortfall reflects unresolved V genes, and no reason is known for the rest. The DNA gave D and trimming, while V, J and clone size come from that table. The sample yields fewer than 35,000 clones; around 74% were counted once. The ten largest account for 1% to 1.2% of the sample.

The clonotype was recovered from a human donor in good health. Recombination connected TRBV15 to TRBJ1-6; 8 middle bases align to TRBD1. Sequencing was carried out using CD4+ T cells from blood buffy coats. This receptor carries the CDR3 CATSSGTGDSPLHF. The DNA reads TGTGCCACCAGCAGCGGGACAGGAGATTCACCCCTCCACTTT.